This T cell receptor beta chain was found in a study of blood T cells in healthy people across ages. General study results and limits: Versus aged donors, long-lived donors had higher diversity and more naive CD4+ cells.

This clonotype occurred a few times. Its matching antigen is unknown. This CDR3 contains 14 residues. V lost 2 bases, J lost 1 base, and 5 bases lay in between. A J-beta primer mix and a sample-barcoded 5' primer were used in a second PCR of about 7 to 12 cycles. TCRdb reprocessed the 5' RACE reads with MiXCR, giving one entry per CDR3 protein. The sample shows about 1.1 million distinct CDR3 sequences, 35% to 40% of them seen only once. V and J are TRBV12-3 or TRBV12-4 and TRBJ1-4, with D uncertain. Sequencing was carried out using blood. The receptor comes from a man between 18 and 35 years old in good health. CDR3 sequence: CASSLQRTNEKLFF. CDR3 sequence (DNA): TGTGCCAGCAGTTTACAGAGAACTAATGAAAAACTGTTTTTT.